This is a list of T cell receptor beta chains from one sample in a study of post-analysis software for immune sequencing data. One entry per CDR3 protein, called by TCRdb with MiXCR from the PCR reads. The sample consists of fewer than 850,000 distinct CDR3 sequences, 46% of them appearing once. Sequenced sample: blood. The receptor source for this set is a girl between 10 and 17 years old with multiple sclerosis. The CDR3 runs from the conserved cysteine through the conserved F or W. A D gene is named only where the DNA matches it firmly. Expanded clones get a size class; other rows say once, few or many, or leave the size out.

CASSSASGRALGYEQYF | TGTGCCAGCAGTTCAGCTAGCGGGAGGGCCCTTGGGTACGAGCAGTACTTC | TRBJ2-7 | 17 | NA | TRBV6-5 | TRBD2
CASSSGQSNSPLHF | TGTGCCAGCAGCTCCGGGCAGTCTAATTCACCCCTCCACTTT | TRBJ1-6 | 14 | few | TRBV7-6 | NA
CASSLLLKTRTAVSNQPQHF | TGCGCCAGCAGCTTACTACTAAAAACAAGGACAGCCGTGAGCAATCAGCCCCAGCATTTT | TRBJ1-5 | 20 | NA | TRBV5-1 | NA
CASSLAVIVGAREEQFF | TGCGCCAGCAGCTTGGCGGTTATTGTTGGGGCAAGAGAGGAGCAGTTCTTC | TRBJ2-1 | 17 | NA | TRBV5-1 | NA
CASTAARGLAGDGAGELFF | TGTGCCAGCACCGCGGCTCGCGGGCTAGCGGGAGATGGCGCCGGGGAGCTGTTTTTT | TRBJ2-2 | 19 | few | TRBV7-8 | TRBD2
CSVSGRVRGEQYF | TGCAGCGTAAGCGGGCGAGTACGAGGCGAGCAGTACTTC | TRBJ2-7 | 13 | many | TRBV29-1 | NA
CATTIGGSLDGYTF | TGTGCCACCACAATCGGGGGATCATTGGATGGCTACACCTTC | TRBJ1-2 | 14 | NA | TRBV15 | NA
CASSVEGVGYNEQFF | TGTGCCAGCAGCGTAGAGGGAGTAGGGTACAACGAGCAGTTCTTC | TRBJ2-1 | 15 | NA | TRBV9 | NA
CASSPTSRLAGEQYF | TGTGCCAGCAGCCCTACCTCAAGACTAGCGGGGGAGCAGTACTTC | TRBJ2-7 | 15 | once | TRBV4-2 | TRBD2
CATSERGYQPQHF | TGTGCCACCAGTGAAAGGGGATATCAGCCCCAGCATTTT | TRBJ1-5 | 13 | few | TRBV24-1 | NA
CASSLTKENGYTF | TGTGCCAGCAGCTTAACGAAAGAAAATGGCTACACCTTC | TRBJ1-2 | 13 | few | TRBV7-9 | NA
CAISLSPDTQYF | TGTGCCATCAGTCTTAGTCCAGATACGCAGTATTTT | TRBJ2-3 | 12 | few | TRBV10-3 | NA
CSANQGGPHEQYF | TGCAGTGCTAATCAGGGAGGCCCCCACGAGCAGTACTTC | TRBJ2-7 | 13 | once | TRBV20-1 | NA
CASSLPTSIETQYF | TGTGCCAGCAGCTTACCGACTAGTATAGAGACCCAGTACTTC | TRBJ2-5 | 14 | few | TRBV5-6 | NA
CASSSDGYNEQFF | TGTGCTAGCAGCTCCGACGGCTACAATGAGCAGTTCTTC | TRBJ2-1 | 13 | NA | TRBV7-7 | NA
CAWSAAFGYTF | TGTGCCTGGAGTGCCGCTTTTGGCTACACCTTC | TRBJ1-2 | 11 | NA | TRBV30 | NA